The clone carrying this T cell receptor (beta chain) was seen at least ten times. This sample is drawn from a study of regulatory T cells in long-lasting Graves disease. Arm-PCR of CDR3 regions with iRepertoire HTBI primers generated TCR beta libraries. One entry per CDR3 protein, called by TCRdb with MiXCR from the multiplex PCR reads. The sample lists about 350,000 distinct CDR3 sequences, 15% to 20% occurring once. The time point here: newly diagnosed GD, antithyroid drugs for less than 3 months. The authors made the TCR library using RNA they extracted from PBMCs. V shed 6 bases and J shed 1 base, with 12 bases lying between them. The CDR3 runs to 13 residues. Germline assignment: CDR1 DFQATT and CDR2 SNEGSKA (reference sequence). These data were also filed under a second study, of T cells in Graves' hyperthyroidism and ophthalmopathy.

The sequencing here drew on peripheral blood mononuclear cells (PBMCs), taken at new diagnosis, from a patient treated with antithyroid drugs. This rearrangement joins TRBV20-1 to TRBJ1-1, with D possibly TRBD1 on 5 matching bases. The sequence derives from a woman between 18 and 29 years old with Graves disease. CDR3 loop: CSAKKGPNTEAFF. The CDR3 DNA is TGCAGTGCCAAGAAGGGGCCGAACACTGAAGCTTTCTTT.